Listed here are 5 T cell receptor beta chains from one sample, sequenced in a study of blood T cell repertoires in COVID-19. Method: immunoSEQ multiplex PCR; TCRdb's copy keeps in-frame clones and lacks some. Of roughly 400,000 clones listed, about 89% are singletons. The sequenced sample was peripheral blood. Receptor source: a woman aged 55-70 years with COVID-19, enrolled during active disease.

CDR3 protein: CASSGTSGVAGELFF. The CDR3 nucleotides are TGTGCCAGCAGTGGGACTAGCGGGGTAGCCGGGGAGCTGTTTTTT. The rearrangement uses TRBV2 and TRBJ2-2; TRBD2 aligns across 12 bases. Per germline, CDR1 SNHLY and CDR2 FYNNEI. Trimming at V came to 4 bases and at J to 6 bases, leaving 3 bases not matched to a gene. The length of the CDR3 is 15 residues.

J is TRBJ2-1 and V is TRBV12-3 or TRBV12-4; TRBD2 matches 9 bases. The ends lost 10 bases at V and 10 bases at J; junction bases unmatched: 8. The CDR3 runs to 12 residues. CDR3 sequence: CATLAGTQEQFF. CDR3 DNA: TGTGCCACCCTAGCGGGGACCCAAGAGCAGTTCTTC.

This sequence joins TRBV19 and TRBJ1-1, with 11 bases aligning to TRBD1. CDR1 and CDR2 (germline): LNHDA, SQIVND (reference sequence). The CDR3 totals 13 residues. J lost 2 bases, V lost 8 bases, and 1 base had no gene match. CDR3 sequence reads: CASRTGGNTEAFF. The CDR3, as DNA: TGTGCCAGTCGGACAGGGGGCAACACTGAAGCTTTCTTT.

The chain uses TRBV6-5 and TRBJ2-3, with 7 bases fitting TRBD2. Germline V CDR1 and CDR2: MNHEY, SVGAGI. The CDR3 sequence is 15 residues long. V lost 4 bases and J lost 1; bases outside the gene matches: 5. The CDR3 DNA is TGTGCCAGCAGTTTACTAGGGAGGGGCACAGATACGCAGTATTTT. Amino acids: CASSLLGRGTDTQYF.

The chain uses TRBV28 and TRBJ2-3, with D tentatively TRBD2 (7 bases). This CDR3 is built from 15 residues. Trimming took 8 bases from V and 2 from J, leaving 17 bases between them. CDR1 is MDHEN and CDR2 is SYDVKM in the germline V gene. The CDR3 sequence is CASEATRGATDTQYF. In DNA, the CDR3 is TGTGCCAGCGAAGCAACCCGGGGGGCCACAGATACGCAGTATTTT.